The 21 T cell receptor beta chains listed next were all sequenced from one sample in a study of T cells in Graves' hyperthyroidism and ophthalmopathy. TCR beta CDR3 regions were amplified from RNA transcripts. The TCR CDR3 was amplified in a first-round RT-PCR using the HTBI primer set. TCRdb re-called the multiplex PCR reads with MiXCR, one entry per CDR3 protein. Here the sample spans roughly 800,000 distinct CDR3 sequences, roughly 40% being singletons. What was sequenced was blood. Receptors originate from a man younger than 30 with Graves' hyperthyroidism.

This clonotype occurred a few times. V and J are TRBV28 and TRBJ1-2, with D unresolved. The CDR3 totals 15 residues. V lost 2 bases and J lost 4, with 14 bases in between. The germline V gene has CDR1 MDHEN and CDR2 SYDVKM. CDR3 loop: CASSLGRSGIYGYTF. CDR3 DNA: TGTGCCAGCAGTTTAGGACGGTCAGGCATCTATGGCTACACCTTC.

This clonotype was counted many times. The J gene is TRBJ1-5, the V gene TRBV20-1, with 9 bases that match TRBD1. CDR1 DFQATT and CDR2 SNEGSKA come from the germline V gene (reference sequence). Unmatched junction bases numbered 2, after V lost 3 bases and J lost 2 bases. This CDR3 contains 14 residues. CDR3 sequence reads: CSARRTGGNQPQHF. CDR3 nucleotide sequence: TGCAGTGCTAGGCGGACAGGGGGCAATCAGCCCCAGCATTTT.

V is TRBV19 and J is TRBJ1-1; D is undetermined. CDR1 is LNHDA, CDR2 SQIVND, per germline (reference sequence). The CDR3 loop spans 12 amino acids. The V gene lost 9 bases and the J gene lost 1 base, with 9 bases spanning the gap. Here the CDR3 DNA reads TGTGCCAGAGAAGGAGGGAACACTGAAGCTTTCTTT. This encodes CAREGGNTEAFF.

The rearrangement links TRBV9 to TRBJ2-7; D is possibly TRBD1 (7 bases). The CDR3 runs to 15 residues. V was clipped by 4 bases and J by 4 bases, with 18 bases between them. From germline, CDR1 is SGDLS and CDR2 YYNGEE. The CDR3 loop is CASSPHQGGEYEQYF. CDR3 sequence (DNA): TGTGCCAGCAGCCCTCACCAGGGGGGAGAGTACGAGCAGTACTTC.

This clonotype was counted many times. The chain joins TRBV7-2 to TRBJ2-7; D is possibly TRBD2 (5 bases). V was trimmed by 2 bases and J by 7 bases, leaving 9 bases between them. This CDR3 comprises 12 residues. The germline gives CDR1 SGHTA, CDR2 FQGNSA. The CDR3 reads CASSLFGEEQYF. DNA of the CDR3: TGTGCCAGCAGCTTATTTGGGGAGGAGCAGTACTTC.

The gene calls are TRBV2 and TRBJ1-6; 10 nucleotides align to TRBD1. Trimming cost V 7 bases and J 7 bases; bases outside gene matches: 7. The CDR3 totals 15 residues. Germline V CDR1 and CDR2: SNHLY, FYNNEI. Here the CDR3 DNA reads TGTGCCAGCACCCGACAGGGGGCGACGAATTCACCCCTCCACTTT. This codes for CASTRQGATNSPLHF.

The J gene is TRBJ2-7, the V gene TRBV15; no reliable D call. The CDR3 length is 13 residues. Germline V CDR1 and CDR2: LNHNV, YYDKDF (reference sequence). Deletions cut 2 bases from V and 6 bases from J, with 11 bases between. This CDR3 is CATSRPDTGEQYF. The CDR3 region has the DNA TGTGCCACCAGCAGACCAGACACTGGCGAGCAGTACTTC.

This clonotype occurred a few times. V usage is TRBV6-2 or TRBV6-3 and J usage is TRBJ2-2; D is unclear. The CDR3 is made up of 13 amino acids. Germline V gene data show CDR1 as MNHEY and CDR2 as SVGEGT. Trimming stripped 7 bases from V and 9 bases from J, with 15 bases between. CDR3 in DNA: TGTGCCAGCACCCCCCTCGCGTGGAGGGAGCTGTTTTTT. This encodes CASTPLAWRELFF.

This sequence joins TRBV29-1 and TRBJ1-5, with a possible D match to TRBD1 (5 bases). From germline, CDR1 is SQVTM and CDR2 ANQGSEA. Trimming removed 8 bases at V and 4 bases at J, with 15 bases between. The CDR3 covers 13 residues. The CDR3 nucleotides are TGCAGCCAAGCGGGGGGACCGAATCAGCCCCAGCATTTT. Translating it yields CSQAGGPNQPQHF.

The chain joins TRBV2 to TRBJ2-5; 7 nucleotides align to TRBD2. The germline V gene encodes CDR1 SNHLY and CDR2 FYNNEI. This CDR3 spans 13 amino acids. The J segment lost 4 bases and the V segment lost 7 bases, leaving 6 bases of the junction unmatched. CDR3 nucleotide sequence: TGTGCCAGCACCTGGGGGGGAAGAGAGACCCAGTACTTC. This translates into CASTWGGRETQYF.

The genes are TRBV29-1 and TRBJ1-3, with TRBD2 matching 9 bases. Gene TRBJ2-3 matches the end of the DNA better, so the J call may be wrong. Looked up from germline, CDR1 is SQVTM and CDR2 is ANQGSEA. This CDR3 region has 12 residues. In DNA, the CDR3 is TGCAGCGTTGTGGGACTAGCTGCCACGCAGTATTTT. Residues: CSVVGLAATQYF.

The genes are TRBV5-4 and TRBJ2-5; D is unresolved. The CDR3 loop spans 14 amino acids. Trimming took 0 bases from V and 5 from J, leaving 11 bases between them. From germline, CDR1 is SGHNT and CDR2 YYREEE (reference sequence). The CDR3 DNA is TGTGCCAGCAGCTTGGCTTCCACTGGTGAGACCCAGTACTTC. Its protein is CASSLASTGETQYF.

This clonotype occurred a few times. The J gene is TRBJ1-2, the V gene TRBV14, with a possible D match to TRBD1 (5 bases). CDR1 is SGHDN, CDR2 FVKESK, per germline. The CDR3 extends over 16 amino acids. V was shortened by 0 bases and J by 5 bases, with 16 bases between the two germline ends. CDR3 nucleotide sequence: TGTGCCAGCAGCCAAGAGACAGATATGGAGGGATATGGCTACACCTTC. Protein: CASSQETDMEGYGYTF.

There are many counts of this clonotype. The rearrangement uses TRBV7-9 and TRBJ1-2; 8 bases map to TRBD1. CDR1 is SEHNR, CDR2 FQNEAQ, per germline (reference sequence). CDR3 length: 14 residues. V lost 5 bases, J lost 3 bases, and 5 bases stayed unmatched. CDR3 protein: CASSPPTGDYGYTF. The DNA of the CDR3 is TGTGCCAGCAGCCCGCCGACAGGGGACTATGGCTACACCTTC. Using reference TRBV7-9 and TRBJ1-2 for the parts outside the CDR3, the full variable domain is DTGVSQNPRHKITKRGQNVTFRCDPISEHNRLYWYRQTLGQGPEFLTYFQNEAQLEKSRLLSDRFSAERPKGSFSTLEIQRTEQGDSAMYLCASSPPTGDYGYTFGSGTRLTVV.

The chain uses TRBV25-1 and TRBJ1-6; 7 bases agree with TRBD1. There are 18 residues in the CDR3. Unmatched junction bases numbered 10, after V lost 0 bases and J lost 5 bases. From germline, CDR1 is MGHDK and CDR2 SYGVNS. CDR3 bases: TGTGCCAGCAGTGAATATGTACAGGGGACGGACGATAATTCACCCCTCCACTTT. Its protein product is CASSEYVQGTDDNSPLHF.

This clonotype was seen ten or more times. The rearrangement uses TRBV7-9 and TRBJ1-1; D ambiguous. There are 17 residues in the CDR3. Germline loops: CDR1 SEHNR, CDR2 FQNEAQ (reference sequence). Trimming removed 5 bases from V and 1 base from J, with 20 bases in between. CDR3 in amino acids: CASSLPLRGRENTEAFF. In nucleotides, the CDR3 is TGTGCCAGCAGCCTGCCACTTCGAGGGCGCGAGAACACTGAAGCTTTCTTT.

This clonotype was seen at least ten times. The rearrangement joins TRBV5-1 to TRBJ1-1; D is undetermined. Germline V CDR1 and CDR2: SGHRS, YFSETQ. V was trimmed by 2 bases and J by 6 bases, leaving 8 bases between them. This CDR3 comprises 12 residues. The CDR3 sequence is CASSFRGSEAFF. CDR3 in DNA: TGCGCCAGCAGCTTCCGAGGGTCTGAAGCTTTCTTT.

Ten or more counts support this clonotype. CDR3 DNA: TGCAGTGCCTTCCAGAGCAGAGAAGAGACCCAGTACTTC. Protein: CSAFQSREETQYF. J is TRBJ2-5 and V is TRBV20-1; D call uncertain. Between the trimmed V and J ends, which lost 6 bases and 3 bases, there was a span of 14 bases. Looked up from germline, CDR1 is DFQATT and CDR2 is SNEGSKA (reference sequence). The CDR3 length is 13 residues.

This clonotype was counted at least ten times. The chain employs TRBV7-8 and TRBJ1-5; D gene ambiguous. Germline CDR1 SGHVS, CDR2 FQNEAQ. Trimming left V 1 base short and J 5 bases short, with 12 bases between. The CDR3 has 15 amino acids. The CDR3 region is CASSLVAGGDQPQHF. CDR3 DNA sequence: TGTGCCAGCAGCTTAGTAGCCGGTGGCGATCAGCCCCAGCATTTT.

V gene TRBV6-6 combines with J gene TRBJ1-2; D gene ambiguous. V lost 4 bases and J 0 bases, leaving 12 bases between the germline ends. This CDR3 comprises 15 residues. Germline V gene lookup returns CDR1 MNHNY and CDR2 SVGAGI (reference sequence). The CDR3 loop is CASSSGSTANYGYTF. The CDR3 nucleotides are TGTGCCAGCAGTTCGGGTAGTACAGCTAACTATGGCTACACCTTC.

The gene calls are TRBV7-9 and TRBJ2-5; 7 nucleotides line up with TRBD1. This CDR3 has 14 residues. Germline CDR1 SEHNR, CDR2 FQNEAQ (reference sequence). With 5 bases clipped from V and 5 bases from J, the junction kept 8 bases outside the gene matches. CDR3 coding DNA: TGTGCCAGCAGCCCAAACAGGGGACGGGAGACCCAGTACTTC. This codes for CASSPNRGRETQYF.